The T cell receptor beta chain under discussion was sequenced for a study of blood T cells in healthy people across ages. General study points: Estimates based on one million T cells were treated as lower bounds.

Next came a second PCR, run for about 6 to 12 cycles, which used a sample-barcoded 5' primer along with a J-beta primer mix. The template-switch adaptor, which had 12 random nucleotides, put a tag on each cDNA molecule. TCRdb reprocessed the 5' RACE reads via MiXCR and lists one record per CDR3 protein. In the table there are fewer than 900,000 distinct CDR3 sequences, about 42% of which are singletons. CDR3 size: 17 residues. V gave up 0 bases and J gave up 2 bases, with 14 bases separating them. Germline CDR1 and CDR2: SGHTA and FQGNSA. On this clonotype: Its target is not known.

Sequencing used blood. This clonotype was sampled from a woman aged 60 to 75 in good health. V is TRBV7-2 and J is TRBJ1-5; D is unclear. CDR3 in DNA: TGTGCCAGCAGCTTAGCCGGGAGCGCGGCGGGCAATCAGCCCCAGCATTTT. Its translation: CASSLAGSAAGNQPQHF.